The 25 T cell receptor beta chains presented below share a single source sample, sequenced in a study of cytomegalovirus exposure and HLA in healthy donors. Vbeta (60) and Jbeta (13) primers were used in the PCR. Libraries were prepared by immunoSEQ multiplex PCR; TCRdb keeps only in-frame clonotypes and omits some of them. Of around 300,000 clones detected, around 90% appear once; the ten largest clones hold 2% to 3%. The sample taken for sequencing was PBMCs. These receptors were obtained from a woman aged 18-29 years in good health and CMV-seronegative.

In its sample, this clone was seen once. This chain uses TRBV5-1 with TRBJ2-1, with 9 bases matching TRBD1. Germline V gene sequence: CDR1 SGHRS, CDR2 YFSETQ. J gave up 2 bases and V 0 bases, and 6 bases lay outside the gene matches. This CDR3 comprises 17 residues. In DNA, the CDR3 is TGCGCCAGCAGCTTGGCCGAGGGACAGGGTCCCTACAATGAGCAGTTCTTC. Its translation: CASSLAEGQGPYNEQFF.

Concerning this clone: One end of the junction varies from germline; a read error may be responsible. The J gene is TRBJ1-1, the V gene TRBV4-1; 7 positions match TRBD1. Germline-derived CDR1 and CDR2 are MGHRA and YSYEKL. This CDR3 has 19 amino acids. This CDR3 is CASTQRIGGTGTVNTEAFF. The CDR3 DNA follows: TGCGCCAGCACCCAAAGGATCGGTGGAACCGGGACAGTGAACACTGAAGCTTTCTTT.

This chain links TRBV11-2 with TRBJ2-1; D is possibly TRBD2 (5 bases). Germline CDR1 reads SGHAT; CDR2 reads FQNNGV. The CDR3 consists of 15 residues. V lost 4 bases and J 3 bases, leaving 13 bases between the germline ends. As DNA, the CDR3 is TGTGCCAGCAGCTCCAACCCGGGGTTCTACAATGAGCAGTTCTTC. Its protein product is CASSSNPGFYNEQFF.

This chain joins TRBV6-1 and TRBJ1-1; D not resolved. CDR1 and CDR2 (germline): MNHNS, SASEGT. V was clipped by 2 bases and J by 4 bases, with 11 bases between them. This CDR3 contains 14 residues. The CDR3 reads CASSEMRSATEAFF. The DNA of the CDR3 is TGTGCCAGCAGTGAAATGAGGTCAGCCACTGAAGCTTTCTTT.

This clone came up once. The CDR3 DNA reads TGTGCCAGCAGTCTAAGCGGGGGGCAAGAGACCCAGTACTTC. It translates to CASSLSGGQETQYF. This chain links TRBV7-6 with TRBJ2-5; TRBD2 matches 9 bases. Germline V gene lookup returns CDR1 SGHVS and CDR2 FNYEAQ. The junction had 4 bases not matched to a gene; V was cut back by 6 bases and J by 2 bases. There are 14 residues in the CDR3.

Points on this clone: Other nucleotide sequences in the sample specify the same CDR3. The rearrangement joins TRBV20-1 to TRBJ1-1; D ambiguous. This CDR3 region has 11 residues. From germline, CDR1 is DFQATT and CDR2 SNEGSKA (reference sequence). The ends were cut back, 6 bases at V and 1 base at J, with 6 bases in the middle. CDR3 nucleotide sequence: TGCAGTGCCAGGCGGAACACTGAAGCTTTCTTT. Protein product: CSARRNTEAFF.

V gene TRBV6-5 combines with J gene TRBJ1-1; perhaps TRBD1 as D (6 bases). This CDR3 spans 14 amino acids. Germline V gene data show CDR1 as MNHEY and CDR2 as SVGAGI. V was pared by 4 bases and J by 5 bases, with 14 bases between. CDR3 in DNA: TGTGCCAGCAGTTCTTCCCGACAGGTAACTGAAGCTTTCTTT. It is translated as CASSSSRQVTEAFF.

The chain combines TRBV5-1 with TRBJ1-1; tentative D call: TRBD1 (6 bases). The CDR3 contains 15 residues. Germline V gene data show CDR1 as SGHRS and CDR2 as YFSETQ. V lost 4 bases, J lost 3 bases, and 16 bases lay in between. In DNA form, the CDR3 reads TGCGCCAGCAGCCCGAATACAGGGTCGGACACTGAAGCTTTCTTT. Its protein is CASSPNTGSDTEAFF.

This clone was seen a single time. V is TRBV6-1 and J is TRBJ1-3; D is possibly TRBD1 (5 bases). V lost 4 bases and J 0 bases, leaving 10 bases between the germline ends. Germline V gives CDR1 MNHNS, CDR2 SASEGT. The CDR3 is made up of 15 amino acids. The CDR3 spells CASSVQGNSGNTIYF. The CDR3 DNA reads as TGTGCCAGCAGTGTTCAGGGAAACTCTGGAAACACCATATATTTT.

The CDR3 loop is CASSPGGPAGGQNTGELFF. CDR3 coding DNA: TGTGCCAGCAGCCCGGGGGGGCCAGCGGGGGGACAGAACACCGGGGAGCTGTTTTTT. This sequence joins TRBV7-3 and TRBJ2-2, with 9 bases matching TRBD2. The V segment lost 5 bases and the J segment 1 base; nucleotides outside the gene matches: 14. Germline V gene sequence: CDR1 SGHTA, CDR2 FQGTGA. The CDR3 runs 19 residues.

In DNA, the CDR3 is TGCGCCAGCACCCCCGGGACAGGGCATAGCAATCAGCCCCAGCATTTT. Translation gives CASTPGTGHSNQPQHF. V gene TRBV5-1 combines with J gene TRBJ1-5, with TRBD1 matching over 9 bases. The CDR3 has 16 amino acids. The germline gives CDR1 SGHRS, CDR2 YFSETQ. The junction had 7 bases not matched to a gene; V was cut back by 6 bases and J by 0 bases.

This clone was seen only a few times. The rearrangement joins TRBV27 to TRBJ1-2; 10 bases agree with TRBD1. The junction had 12 bases not matched to a gene; V was cut back by 3 bases and J by 8 bases. The CDR3 runs 16 residues. CDR1 is MNHEY and CDR2 is SMNVEV in the germline V gene (reference sequence). The CDR3 reads CASSLTAGTGARGYTF. In DNA, the CDR3 is TGTGCCAGCAGTTTGACCGCCGGGACAGGGGCGCGGGGCTACACCTTC.

The rearrangement uses TRBV7-2 and TRBJ2-3; perhaps TRBD2 as D (6 bases). The CDR3 spans 18 residues. V lost 2 bases, J lost 0 bases, and 18 bases lay in between. The germline CDR1 and CDR2 sequences are SGHTA and FQGNSA. DNA for the CDR3: TGTGCCAGCAGCTTACAGGACGGGGGACCACGTAGCACAGATACGCAGTATTTT. Encoded protein: CASSLQDGGPRSTDTQYF.

The V gene is TRBV27, the J gene TRBJ1-5; maybe TRBD1 (6 bases). CDR1 MNHEY and CDR2 SMNVEV come from the germline V gene (reference sequence). The CDR3 consists of 18 residues. V was cut by 6 bases and J by 5 bases, with 26 bases left in between. CDR3: CASSPDRWASEGYQPQHF. The CDR3 DNA follows: TGTGCCAGCAGCCCCGACAGGTGGGCATCTGAGGGATATCAGCCCCAGCATTTT.

This chain connects TRBV10-3 to TRBJ1-1, with 8 bases matching TRBD1. Germline CDR1 is ENHRY and CDR2 is SYGVKD. The CDR3 is 15 residues long. Trimming removed 6 bases from V and 4 bases from J; junction bases left unmatched: 10. CDR3: CAIRGTGGDFTEAFF. The CDR3 DNA reads as TGTGCCATCAGGGGGACAGGCGGGGATTTCACTGAAGCTTTCTTT.

The chain uses TRBV19 and TRBJ1-5; D may be TRBD1 (6 bases). The germline CDR1 and CDR2 sequences are LNHDA and SQIVND (reference sequence). CDR3 length: 12 residues. Trimming pared 6 bases from V and 5 bases from J, leaving 8 bases between. CDR3 coding DNA: TGTGCCAGTAGGGCAGGGGATCAGCCCCAGCATTTT. Protein sequence: CASRAGDQPQHF.

This clone was picked up a small number of times. The genes are TRBV19 and TRBJ2-3; 8 bases line up with TRBD2. With 8 bases clipped from V and 2 bases from J, the junction kept 6 bases outside the gene matches. Germline CDR1 is LNHDA and CDR2 is SQIVND (reference sequence). The CDR3 runs to 14 residues. The CDR3 region is CASEGGGPTDTQYF. CDR3 coding DNA: TGTGCCAGTGAGGGCGGGGGGCCCACAGATACGCAGTATTTT.

The CDR3 is CASSVGDSANSNQPQHF. The CDR3 coding sequence is TGTGCCAGCAGCGTCGGGGACAGTGCAAATAGCAATCAGCCCCAGCATTTT. The chain recombines TRBV9 with TRBJ1-5, with 7 bases matching TRBD1. Unmatched junction bases numbered 8, after V lost 2 bases and J lost 0 bases. Germline V lookup: CDR1 SGDLS, CDR2 YYNGEE. The CDR3 runs to 17 residues.

This chain links TRBV5-1 with TRBJ2-5; D is possibly TRBD2 (6 bases). The germline CDR1 and CDR2 sequences are SGHRS and YFSETQ. Trimming pared 8 bases from V and 5 bases from J, leaving 16 bases between. CDR3 size: 13 residues. The CDR3 DNA sequence: TGCGCCAGACTAGCTGGGAAAAAGGAGACCCAGTACTTC. This sequence encodes CARLAGKKETQYF.

This clone was counted ten times or more. The chain is built from TRBV4-2 and TRBJ2-3, with TRBD2 matching 14 bases. Germline CDR1 is LGHNA and CDR2 is YNFKEQ. V gave up 4 bases and J gave up 4 bases; unmatched junction bases: 1. The CDR3 has 15 amino acids. CDR3: CASSPTSGGADTQYF. In nucleotides, the CDR3 is TGTGCCAGCAGCCCGACTAGCGGGGGGGCAGATACGCAGTATTTT.

This chain links TRBV7-9 with TRBJ2-3; TRBD1 might be the D (6 bases). Germline V gives CDR1 SEHNR, CDR2 FQNEAQ (reference sequence). This CDR3 contains 15 residues. Trimming took off 4 bases at V and 6 bases at J, with 17 bases between the two ends. This CDR3 is CASSSTGYGGDTQYF. As DNA, the CDR3 is TGTGCCAGCAGCTCAACAGGGTACGGCGGGGATACGCAGTATTTT. Combining the CDR3 with reference TRBV7-9 and TRBJ2-3 gives the whole variable domain DTGVSQNPRHKITKRGQNVTFRCDPISEHNRLYWYRQTLGQGPEFLTYFQNEAQLEKSRLLSDRFSAERPKGSFSTLEIQRTEQGDSAMYLCASSSTGYGGDTQYFGPGTRLTVL.

V usage is TRBV12-5 and J usage is TRBJ2-7; 9 bases map to TRBD2. Trimming took 3 bases from V and 1 from J; bases not matched to a gene: 10. The CDR3 loop spans 17 amino acids. Germline CDR1 reads LGHNT; CDR2 reads FRNRAP. The CDR3 DNA follows: TGTGCTAGTGGTTTCCCACGTATAGCGGGGGCTTCCTACGAGCAGTACTTC. It codes for CASGFPRIAGASYEQYF.

V and J are TRBV2 and TRBJ2-1, with TRBD2 identical over 11 bases. The CDR3 extends over 14 amino acids. V lost 6 bases and J lost 2; bases outside the gene matches: 0. Per germline, CDR1 SNHLY and CDR2 FYNNEI. The CDR3 region is CASRGLAAYNEQFF. The CDR3 DNA is TGTGCCAGCAGGGGACTAGCGGCCTACAATGAGCAGTTCTTC.

This clone has a single count. The chain links TRBV19 to TRBJ1-2, with TRBD1 matching over 8 bases. The J segment lost 6 bases and the V segment lost 6 bases, leaving 6 bases of the junction unmatched. The CDR3 is 13 residues long. Per germline, CDR1 LNHDA and CDR2 SQIVND (reference sequence). As DNA, the CDR3 is TGTGCCAGTAGCCGGACAGGGTGGAATGGCTACACCTTC. Translating it yields CASSRTGWNGYTF.

The gene calls are TRBV11-2 and TRBJ2-1, with a tentative D call TRBD1 (5 bases). Germline V gene lookup returns CDR1 SGHAT and CDR2 FQNNGV. V was trimmed by 3 bases and J by 5 bases, leaving 8 bases between them. The CDR3 spans 13 residues. CDR3 nucleotides: TGTGCCAGCAGCTTTAAGGGGAACAATGAGCAGTTCTTC. Protein: CASSFKGNNEQFF. The whole variable domain, remainder taken from reference TRBV11-2 and TRBJ2-1, is EAGVAQSPRYKIIEKRQSVAFWCNPISGHATLYWYQQILGQGPKLLIQFQNNGVVDDSQLPKDRFSAERLKGVDSTLKIQPAKLEDSAVYLCASSFKGNNEQFFGPGTRLTVL.